Here is one T cell receptor beta chain with its context. No antigen is known for it. One base away there is no much larger clone; base qualities are not given. The record originates from a study of T cell changes during pregnancy in multiple sclerosis (dated by TCRdb to the late 2010s). For the study in its entirety: The study examined how the T cell repertoire changed over the course of pregnancy in women with multiple sclerosis.

V loses 5 bases at its end and J loses 2 bases; junction bases beyond the gene matches: 9. The CDR3 covers 15 residues, taking in both the cysteine and the phenylalanine. Just CDR3 DNA is preserved here, 45 bases in frame from base 1. The germline V gene (reference sequence) sets CDR1 to SEHNR and CDR2 to FQNEAQ. Library preparation used the immunoSEQ multiplex PCR assay. TCRdb's version of the immuneACCESS table is confined to in-frame rearrangements and falls short of the full clone set. An unresolved V gene accounts for under half of the shortfall where checked; the remainder is of unknown origin. The sample data list about 54,000 clones, and 75% to 95% of these were observed just once. Clones ranked in the top ten supply roughly 1.2% of the sample.

The chain couples TRBV7-9 to TRBJ2-7, and 7 junction bases match TRBD1. Sequencing used peripheral blood, obtained after pregnancy. This clonotype originated in a female donor in good health, enrolled as a control in a pregnancy study. The DNA reads TGTGCCAGCAGCCACAAAAACACAGGGGCCTACGAGCAGTACTTC. Protein translation: CASSHKNTGAYEQYF. With the rest looked up from the reference TRBV7-9 and TRBJ2-7 genes rather than sequenced, the full variable domain is DTGVSQNPRHKITKRGQNVTFRCDPISEHNRLYWYRQTLGQGPEFLTYFQNEAQLEKSRLLSDRFSAERPKGSFSTLEIQRTEQGDSAMYLCASSHKNTGAYEQYFGPGTRLTVT.